The 20 T cell receptor beta chains in this list originate from one sample, sequenced in a study of shared clonotypes between healthy human individuals. Here immunoSEQ multiplex PCR was the method, and the copy in TCRdb shows in-frame clones only, minus some. Seen here are about 190,000 clones, approximately 70% observed once, and the top ten hold around 9.3%. The sequencing input was memory CD4+ T cells sorted from blood. Described subset: CD45RA-negative fraction. The receptor set was obtained from a man aged 25-45 years in good health.

V gene TRBV6-1 combines with J gene TRBJ1-5; D might be TRBD1 (5 bases). V was cut by 2 bases and J by 12 bases, with 17 bases left in between. CDR3 size: 14 residues. Germline V CDR1 and CDR2: MNHNS, SASEGT. CDR3 nucleotides: TGTGCCAGCAGTGAAAAAGGGGTCCCCTCCGTCCAGCATTTT. It translates to CASSEKGVPSVQHF.

V and J are TRBV2 and TRBJ2-7; 10 positions agree with TRBD2. In germline, CDR1 is SNHLY, CDR2 FYNNEI. The CDR3 sequence is 16 residues long. V trimming: 4 bases; J trimming: 2 bases; junction bases outside the gene matches: 8. The CDR3 nucleotides read TGTGCCAGCAGTGCTAGACTAGCGGGTCCTACCTACGAGCAGTACTTC. It translates to CASSARLAGPTYEQYF.

The chain joins TRBV18 to TRBJ2-7, with 7 bases matching TRBD2. Per germline, CDR1 KGHSH and CDR2 LQKENI. CDR3 length: 16 amino acids. V was clipped by 2 bases and J by 6 bases; unmatched bases: 13. As DNA, the CDR3 is TGTGCCAGCTCACCAGCCACCGGGACTAAAGGCGTCGAGCAGTACTTC. Amino acids: CASSPATGTKGVEQYF.

The gene calls are TRBV7-2 and TRBJ2-1, with D perhaps given as TRBD1 or TRBD2 (5 bases each). Germline V lookup: CDR1 SGHTA, CDR2 FQGNSA. This CDR3 has 15 amino acids. Trimming shortened V by 4 bases and J by 7 bases, and 17 bases separated the two germline ends. The CDR3 sequence is CASSSWGSAKNEQFF. DNA of the CDR3: TGTGCCAGCAGCTCCTGGGGGAGCGCCAAGAATGAGCAGTTCTTC.

V is TRBV30 and J is TRBJ1-4, with TRBD1 matching over 7 bases. Germline V lookup: CDR1 GTSNPN, CDR2 SVGIG (reference sequence). The V segment lost 5 bases and the J segment 7 bases; nucleotides outside the gene matches: 7. The CDR3 length is 13 residues. Here the CDR3 DNA reads TGTGCCTGGCAGAGACAGGGAGGTGAAAAACTGTTTTTT. It yields the protein CAWQRQGGEKLFF. The variable domain in full, completed from reference TRBV30 and TRBJ1-4, reads SQTIHQWPATLVQPVGSPLSLECTVEGTSNPNLYWYRQAAGRGLQLLFYSVGIGQISSEVPQNLSASRPQDRQFILSSKKLLLSDSGFYLCAWQRQGGEKLFFGSGTQLSVL.

The chain joins TRBV28 to TRBJ2-3; 7 bases map to TRBD2. The CDR3 sequence is 16 residues long. V shed 5 bases, J shed 3 bases, and the junction held 11 bases outside the gene matches. Per the germline V gene, CDR1 is MDHEN and CDR2 is SYDVKM. CDR3 nucleotides: TGTGCCAGCAGTACCTCGGGCGGGAGAGCTACAGATACGCAGTATTTT. This codes for CASSTSGGRATDTQYF.

V is TRBV4-2 and J is TRBJ2-5; 9 nucleotides align to TRBD2. This CDR3 spans 16 amino acids. With 0 bases clipped from V and 4 bases from J, the junction kept 6 bases outside the gene matches. Germline V lookup: CDR1 LGHNA, CDR2 YNFKEQ. Here the CDR3 reads CASSQEGREGPETQYF. DNA for the CDR3: TGTGCCAGCAGCCAAGAGGGGCGGGAGGGCCCAGAGACCCAGTACTTC.

This chain connects TRBV10-2 to TRBJ2-2; D remains unclear. The length of the CDR3 is 14 residues. Germline-derived CDR1 and CDR2 are WSHSY and SAAADI. Trimming left V 11 bases short and J 3 bases short, with 16 bases between. For the CDR3, the DNA is TGCGCCTCCGCCTCGGCCGCGTACACCGGGGAGCTGTTTTTT. Translating it yields CASASAAYTGELFF.

The chain uses TRBV7-3 and TRBJ2-3; TRBD1 aligns across 8 bases. V lost 4 bases and J lost 4; bases outside the gene matches: 13. The CDR3 sequence is 17 residues long. Germline lookup yields CDR1 SGHTA and CDR2 FQGTGA. In DNA, the CDR3 is TGTGCCAGCAGCTCCCAGGGGGCTTTGCCCGGTTCAGATACGCAGTATTTT. Encoded protein: CASSSQGALPGSDTQYF.

This clone was picked up a small number of times. The chain links TRBV11-3 to TRBJ2-7, with TRBD2 matching over 7 bases. The CDR3 runs 14 residues. After removal of 5 bases from V and 3 bases from J, the junction contained 7 bases not matched to a gene. Per germline, CDR1 SGHNT and CDR2 YENEEA. The CDR3 bases are TGTGCCAGCAGCCCGGGACTACCGAACTACGAGCAGTACTTC. Encoded protein: CASSPGLPNYEQYF.

The genes are TRBV9 and TRBJ2-5; 7 bases agree with TRBD2. The V gene's germline CDR1 is SGDLS and CDR2 YYNGEE. The J segment lost 0 bases and the V segment lost 0 bases, leaving 2 bases of the junction unmatched. This CDR3 comprises 15 residues. The CDR3 is CASSVASGYQETQYF. Here the CDR3 DNA reads TGTGCCAGCAGCGTAGCTAGCGGTTACCAAGAGACCCAGTACTTC.

About this clone: The junction shows a germline mismatch at one end, possibly a read error. The chain carries TRBV11-2 and TRBJ2-5; a possible D gene is TRBD2 (5 bases). Germline CDR1 is SGHAT and CDR2 is FQNNGV. This CDR3 spans 11 amino acids. The CDR3 here is CANSLFRETDF. The CDR3 bases are TGTGCCAACAGCTTATTCCGGGAAACGGACTTC.

The CDR3 loop is CATSREGLAGANEQFF. The DNA of the CDR3 is TGTGCCACCAGCAGGGAGGGACTAGCGGGAGCCAATGAGCAGTTCTTC. The rearrangement links TRBV15 to TRBJ2-1; 14 bases align to TRBD2. Germline V gene data show CDR1 as LNHNV and CDR2 as YYDKDF (reference sequence). V was clipped by 3 bases and J by 6 bases; unmatched bases: 4. This CDR3 contains 16 residues.

The V gene is TRBV14, the J gene TRBJ2-5; D is ambiguous. CDR1 is SGHDN, CDR2 FVKESK, per germline. The CDR3 consists of 17 residues. V gave up 0 bases and J gave up 5 bases, with 19 bases separating them. The DNA for the CDR3 is TGTGCCAGCAGCCAAGACAGACCGGGCCTCCGCCGGGAGACCCAGTACTTC. Translation gives CASSQDRPGLRRETQYF.

The genes are TRBV29-1 and TRBJ2-5; 8 bases map to TRBD1. The CDR3 loop spans 15 amino acids. Germline lookup yields CDR1 SQVTM and CDR2 ANQGSEA. V lost 1 base to trimming and J lost 5 bases; unmatched junction nucleotides: 9. The CDR3 here is CSVEVVRGRGETQYF. In nucleotides, the CDR3 is TGCAGCGTTGAAGTCGTCAGGGGGCGAGGGGAGACCCAGTACTTC.

This clone was recorded a few times. This chain connects TRBV10-2 to TRBJ2-1; D uncertain. The CDR3 runs 13 residues. Trimming left V 0 bases short and J 10 bases short, with 10 bases between. Germline assignment: CDR1 WSHSY and CDR2 SAAADI. CDR3 in amino acids: CASSESAPTEQFF. The CDR3 nucleotides are TGCGCCAGCAGTGAGTCGGCTCCAACGGAGCAGTTCTTC.

This clone occurred once. The V call is TRBV5-8, the J call TRBJ2-3, with 9 positions matching TRBD2. This CDR3 spans 17 amino acids. Germline lookup yields CDR1 SGHTS and CDR2 YDEGEE. Trimming cost V 6 bases and J 3 bases; bases outside gene matches: 14. Here the CDR3 reads CASTPGRGRAGTDTQYF. The CDR3 nucleotides are TGTGCCAGCACCCCTGGTCGCGGGAGGGCCGGGACAGATACGCAGTATTTT.

This chain links TRBV6-1 with TRBJ2-7; D unclear. Germline lookup yields CDR1 MNHNS and CDR2 SASEGT. V gave up 7 bases and J gave up 2 bases, with 15 bases separating them. This CDR3 region has 14 residues. The CDR3 nucleotides are TGTGCCAGCACCTCCGCGACTGACGCCTACGAGCAGTACTTC. Protein sequence: CASTSATDAYEQYF.

V and J are TRBV6-5 and TRBJ2-3, with TRBD1 as a possible D gene (6 bases). Trimming took off 7 bases at V and 4 bases at J, with 18 bases between the two ends. CDR3 length equals 15 residues. Germline CDR1 reads MNHEY; CDR2 reads SVGAGI. The CDR3 sequence is CASTEQGFDADTQYF. CDR3 bases: TGTGCCAGCACCGAACAGGGTTTTGATGCAGATACGCAGTATTTT.

The V and J genes are TRBV29-1 and TRBJ2-1; 13 nucleotides line up with TRBD2. Germline V gene data show CDR1 as SQVTM and CDR2 as ANQGSEA. V gave up 3 bases and J gave up 13 bases; unmatched junction bases: 12. The CDR3 is made up of 15 amino acids. CDR3 residues: CSVDLRLAGGNPQFF. Here the CDR3 DNA reads TGCAGCGTTGATTTGCGACTAGCGGGGGGAAATCCCCAGTTCTTC.